These 6 T cell receptor beta chains share one sample of origin, sequenced in a study of CD8+ T cells in alopecia areata. Sample treatment: oral pan-JAK inhibitor, 5-10 mg twice daily. cDNA reverse transcribed from extracted RNA served as the sequencing template. Method: immunoSEQ multiplex PCR; TCRdb's copy keeps in-frame clones and lacks some. The data contain about 76,000 clones, approximately 72% of them singletons. The sample here was CD8+ T cells sorted from blood, taken at week 24, from a patient treated with tofacitinib. These receptors all stem from a human donor with alopecia areata.

The chain employs TRBV9 and TRBJ2-1, with D maybe TRBD2 (5 bases). V lost 1 base, J lost 6 bases, and 14 bases lay in between. Germline V gene sequence: CDR1 SGDLS, CDR2 YYNGEE. The CDR3 has 15 residues. CDR3 sequence (DNA): TGTGCCAGCAGCGTATGGAGAGTAAGCGGCAATGAGCAGTTCTTC. This sequence encodes CASSVWRVSGNEQFF.

The chain recombines TRBV7-9 with TRBJ1-5, with no clear D. The CDR3 has 15 residues. The ends were cut back, 3 bases at V and 3 bases at J, with 12 bases in the middle. The germline CDR1 and CDR2 sequences are SEHNR and FQNEAQ (reference sequence). The CDR3 loop is CASSLDGGSNQPQHF. DNA for the CDR3: TGTGCCAGCAGCTTGGATGGAGGGTCCAATCAGCCCCAGCATTTT.

The V gene is TRBV7-6, the J gene TRBJ2-1, with 8 bases aligning to TRBD1. Germline V gives CDR1 SGHVS, CDR2 FNYEAQ. The ends lost 5 bases at V and 5 bases at J; junction bases unmatched: 8. This CDR3 has 15 amino acids. CDR3 region: CASSISGGSNNEQFF. The CDR3 DNA reads TGTGCCAGCAGCATTTCAGGGGGCAGCAACAATGAGCAGTTCTTC.

The rearrangement uses TRBV4-1 and TRBJ1-5; TRBD1 aligns across 8 bases. The ends lost 3 bases at V and 3 bases at J; junction bases unmatched: 4. This CDR3 spans 15 amino acids. Looked up from germline, CDR1 is MGHRA and CDR2 is YSYEKL. For the CDR3, the DNA is TGCGCCAGCAGCCAGACAGGGGACGACAATCAGCCCCAGCATTTT. This encodes CASSQTGDDNQPQHF.

The chain couples TRBV7-2 to TRBJ2-2; 10 nucleotides line up with TRBD2. This CDR3 is built from 17 residues. The V segment lost 4 bases and the J segment 6 bases; nucleotides outside the gene matches: 11. Germline CDR1 is SGHTA and CDR2 is FQGNSA. The CDR3 loop reads CASSSPWSGRAAGELFF. CDR3 in DNA: TGTGCCAGCAGCTCCCCTTGGAGCGGGAGGGCTGCCGGGGAGCTGTTTTTT.

The chain couples TRBV9 to TRBJ2-5; D is uncertain. The V gene lost 6 bases and the J gene lost 5 bases, with 20 bases spanning the gap. Germline assignment: CDR1 SGDLS and CDR2 YYNGEE. The CDR3 has 15 amino acids. The CDR3 spells CASTPWGSRDETQYF. The CDR3 DNA is TGTGCCAGCACCCCCTGGGGTAGTAGAGATGAGACCCAGTACTTC.